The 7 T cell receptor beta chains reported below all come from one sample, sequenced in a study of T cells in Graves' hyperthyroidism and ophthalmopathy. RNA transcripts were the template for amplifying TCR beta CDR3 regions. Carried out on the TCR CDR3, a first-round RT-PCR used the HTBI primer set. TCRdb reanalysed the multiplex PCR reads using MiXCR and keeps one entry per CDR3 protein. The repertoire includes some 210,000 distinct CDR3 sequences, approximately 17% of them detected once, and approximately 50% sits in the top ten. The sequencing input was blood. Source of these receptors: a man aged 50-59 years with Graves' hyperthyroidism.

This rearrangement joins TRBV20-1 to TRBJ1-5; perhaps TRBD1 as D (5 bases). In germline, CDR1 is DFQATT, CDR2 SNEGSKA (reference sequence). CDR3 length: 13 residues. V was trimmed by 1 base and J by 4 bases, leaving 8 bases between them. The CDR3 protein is CSARVAGNQPQHF. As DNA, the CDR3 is TGCAGTGCTAGAGTAGCAGGGAATCAGCCCCAGCATTTT.

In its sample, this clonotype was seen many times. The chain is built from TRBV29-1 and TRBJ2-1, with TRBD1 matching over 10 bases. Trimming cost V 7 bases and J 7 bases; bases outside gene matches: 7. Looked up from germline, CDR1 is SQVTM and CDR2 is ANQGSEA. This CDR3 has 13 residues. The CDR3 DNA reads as TGCAGCGGGGGGGGACAGGGGCCAAATGAGCAGTTCTTC. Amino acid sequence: CSGGGQGPNEQFF.

The CDR3 region has the DNA TGTGCCAGCAGTTATGGACAGCGCCGGGCCTATGGCTACACCTTC. The encoded protein is CASSYGQRRAYGYTF. The genes are TRBV6-2 or TRBV6-3 and TRBJ1-2; D might be TRBD1 (6 bases). Germline-derived CDR1 and CDR2 are MNHEY and SVGEGT. The length of the CDR3 is 15 residues. Trimming stripped 3 bases from V and 4 bases from J, with 15 bases between.

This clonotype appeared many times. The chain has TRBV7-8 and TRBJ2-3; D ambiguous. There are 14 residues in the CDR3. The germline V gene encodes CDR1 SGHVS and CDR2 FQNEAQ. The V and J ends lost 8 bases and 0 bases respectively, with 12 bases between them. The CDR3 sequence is CASSFTLSTDTQYF. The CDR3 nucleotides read TGTGCCAGCTCATTCACTCTTAGCACAGATACGCAGTATTTT.

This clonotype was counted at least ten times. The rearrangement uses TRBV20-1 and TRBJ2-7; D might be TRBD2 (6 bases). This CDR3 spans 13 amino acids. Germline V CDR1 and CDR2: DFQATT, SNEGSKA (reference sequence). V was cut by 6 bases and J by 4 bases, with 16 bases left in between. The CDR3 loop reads CSAPGGGPYEQYF. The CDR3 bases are TGCAGTGCCCCTGGAGGAGGGCCATACGAGCAGTACTTC.

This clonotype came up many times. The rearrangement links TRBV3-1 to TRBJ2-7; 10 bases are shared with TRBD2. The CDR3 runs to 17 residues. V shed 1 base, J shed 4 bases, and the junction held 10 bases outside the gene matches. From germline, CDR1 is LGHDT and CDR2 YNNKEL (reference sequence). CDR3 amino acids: CASSQAVGTSGIYEQYF. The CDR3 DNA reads TGTGCCAGCAGCCAAGCGGTGGGTACTAGCGGGATTTACGAGCAGTACTTC.

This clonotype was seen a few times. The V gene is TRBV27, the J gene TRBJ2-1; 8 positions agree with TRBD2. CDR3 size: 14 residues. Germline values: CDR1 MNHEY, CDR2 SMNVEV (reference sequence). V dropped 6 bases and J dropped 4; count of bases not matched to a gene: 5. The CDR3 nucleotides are TGTGCCAGCAGAGGGTTAGCGGGGTACAATGAGCAGTTCTTC. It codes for CASRGLAGYNEQFF.